The 32 T cell receptor beta chains below all came from one sample that was sequenced in a study of blood T cell repertoires in COVID-19. Sequencing used immunoSEQ multiplex PCR; TCRdb keeps in-frame clones, though not all of them. The sample carries about 14,000 clones, 84% recorded once. Sequenced material: peripheral blood. The receptors were sampled from a man aged 45-65 years with active COVID-19.

V usage is TRBV28 and J usage is TRBJ2-3; 8 nucleotides match TRBD1. Per germline, CDR1 MDHEN and CDR2 SYDVKM. This CDR3 comprises 14 residues. V lost 6 bases, J lost 6 bases, and 8 bases stayed unmatched. The CDR3 DNA reads TGTGCCAGCAGGCCTCGACAGGGGTACGATACGCAGTATTTT. This sequence encodes CASRPRQGYDTQYF.

The chain links TRBV19 to TRBJ2-1; 7 bases align to TRBD2. The CDR3 runs 15 residues. V lost 2 bases to trimming and J lost 4 bases; unmatched junction nucleotides: 5. From germline, CDR1 is LNHDA and CDR2 SQIVND (reference sequence). The CDR3 DNA sequence: TGTGCCAGTAGTATAAGGGCGGGAGCGTACAATGAGCAGTTCTTC. Translating it yields CASSIRAGAYNEQFF.

The J gene is TRBJ1-4, the V gene TRBV25-1; no reliable D call. Germline V gives CDR1 MGHDK, CDR2 SYGVNS. CDR3 length equals 15 residues. Trimming pared 4 bases from V and 4 bases from J, leaving 13 bases between. The CDR3 here is CASSGTAGLNEKLFF. The CDR3 DNA is TGTGCCAGCAGTGGTACGGCAGGACTTAATGAAAAACTGTTTTTT.

V usage is TRBV24-1 and J usage is TRBJ2-6; D remains ambiguous. Germline-derived CDR1 and CDR2 are KGHDR and SFDVKD. The CDR3 runs to 16 residues. V shed 4 bases and J shed 0 bases, with 9 bases lying between them. The CDR3 bases are TGTGCCACCAGTGACCCGACACTCTCTGGGGCCAACGTCCTGACTTTC. This sequence encodes CATSDPTLSGANVLTF.

V is TRBV7-9 and J is TRBJ1-5; no definite D call. The V end was cut by 1 base, the J end by 6 bases, with 4 bases between. Germline loops: CDR1 SEHNR, CDR2 FQNEAQ (reference sequence). This CDR3 contains 12 residues. CDR3 in amino acids: CASSLDGQPQHF. Here the CDR3 DNA reads TGTGCCAGCAGCTTAGACGGTCAGCCCCAGCATTTT.

This clone was picked up a small number of times. The V gene is TRBV19, the J gene TRBJ2-2, with D possibly matching TRBD2 (6 bases). This CDR3 spans 12 amino acids. Trimming cost V 8 bases and J 6 bases, with 10 bases left between them. Germline CDR1 LNHDA, CDR2 SQIVND (reference sequence). This chain's CDR3 is CASSPSAGELFF. CDR3 DNA: TGTGCCAGTTCGCCTAGCGCCGGGGAGCTGTTTTTT.

As for this clone: Sequence at one end of the junction differs from germline and may be a read error. J is TRBJ2-7 and V is TRBV27; a weak D match, TRBD1 (5 bases). CDR3 size: 16 residues. In germline, CDR1 is MNHEY, CDR2 SMNVEV (reference sequence). The CDR3 DNA reads as TGTGCCAGCAGCTCCCCTGGGGCTGACAGCGATATTAAGTTTACCTTC. This translates into CASSSPGADSDIKFTF.

V and J are TRBV29-1 and TRBJ2-7; the D is unclear. V gave up 0 bases and J gave up 0 bases, with 9 bases separating them. Per germline, CDR1 SQVTM and CDR2 ANQGSEA. The CDR3 length is 14 residues. The CDR3 protein is CSVEDSGSSYEQYF. As DNA, the CDR3 is TGCAGCGTTGAAGATTCTGGCAGCTCCTACGAGCAGTACTTC.

V gene TRBV30 combines with J gene TRBJ1-3; D might be TRBD1 (6 bases). The CDR3 is made up of 14 amino acids. With 5 bases removed from V and 4 bases from J, the gap between germline ends came to 15 bases. In germline, CDR1 is GTSNPN, CDR2 SVGIG (reference sequence). The DNA for the CDR3 is TGTGCCTGGCTGGGGACACCCGTAGGAAACACCATATATTTT. Translating it yields CAWLGTPVGNTIYF. Full variable domain (remainder filled in from reference TRBV30 and TRBJ1-3): SQTIHQWPATLVQPVGSPLSLECTVEGTSNPNLYWYRQAAGRGLQLLFYSVGIGQISSEVPQNLSASRPQDRQFILSSKKLLLSDSGFYLCAWLGTPVGNTIYFGEGSWLTVV.

This clone occurred once. V and J are TRBV24-1 and TRBJ2-7, with 8 bases identical to TRBD1. V trimming: 3 bases; J trimming: 2 bases; junction bases outside the gene matches: 5. This CDR3 comprises 15 residues. Per germline, CDR1 KGHDR and CDR2 SFDVKD. The CDR3 sequence: CATSDRGQAAYEQYF. CDR3 DNA sequence: TGTGCCACCAGTGATAGGGGACAGGCCGCCTACGAGCAGTACTTC.

V usage is TRBV5-4 and J usage is TRBJ2-2; TRBD2 agrees at 14 bases. CDR3 length: 17 amino acids. V lost 5 bases, J lost 6 bases, and 9 bases stayed unmatched. Per the germline V gene, CDR1 is SGHNT and CDR2 is YYREEE (reference sequence). In nucleotides, the CDR3 is TGTGCCAGCAGACCCGGGACTAGCGGGAGCGGGGCCGGGGAGCTGTTTTTT. Its protein product is CASRPGTSGSGAGELFF. The whole variable domain, filled in from reference TRBV5-4 and TRBJ2-2, reads ETGVTQSPTHLIKTRGQQVTLRCSSQSGHNTVSWYQQALGQGPQFIFQYYREEENGRGNFPPRFSGLQFPNYSSELNVNALELDDSALYLCASRPGTSGSGAGELFFGEGSRLTVL.

The chain combines TRBV28 with TRBJ2-1; 8 bases map to TRBD2. The trim removed 4 bases at V and 6 bases at J, leaving 11 bases unmatched. Looked up from germline, CDR1 is MDHEN and CDR2 is SYDVKM. The CDR3 is made up of 16 amino acids. The DNA for the CDR3 is TGTGCCAGCAGTTCCCCGCGGGAGGCCCTAGCCAATGAGCAGTTCTTC. Translation: CASSSPREALANEQFF.

This clone was seen a handful of times. The same CDR3 is also encoded by other DNA sequences in this sample. V usage is TRBV27 and J usage is TRBJ2-7; 10 nucleotides agree with TRBD1. V lost 6 bases to trimming and J lost 3 bases; unmatched junction nucleotides: 5. The CDR3 is made up of 14 amino acids. Per germline, CDR1 MNHEY and CDR2 SMNVEV (reference sequence). The CDR3 is CASSRDRGLYEQYF. CDR3 DNA: TGTGCCAGCAGCCGTGACAGGGGGCTCTACGAGCAGTACTTC.

This clone counts as medium-sized. The chain couples TRBV4-1 to TRBJ1-4; a possible D gene is TRBD1 (5 bases). The germline CDR1 and CDR2 sequences are MGHRA and YSYEKL. The CDR3 contains 16 residues. Trimming took off 0 bases at V and 4 bases at J, with 12 bases between the two ends. The CDR3 DNA is TGCGCCAGCAGCCAAGATTTCGCAGGGTTTAATGAAAAACTGTTTTTT. Residues: CASSQDFAGFNEKLFF.

CDR3 protein: CASAGQGAHSPLHF. CDR3 sequence (DNA): TGTGCCAGCGCGGGACAGGGGGCTCATTCACCCCTCCACTTT. This chain links TRBV3-1 (or the pseudogene TRBV3-2) with TRBJ1-6; 12 bases line up with TRBD1. CDR1 is LGHDT, CDR2 YNNKEL, per germline (reference sequence). Unmatched junction bases numbered 4, after V lost 8 bases and J lost 8 bases. The CDR3 is 14 amino acids.

The chain carries TRBV3-1 (or the pseudogene TRBV3-2) and TRBJ2-5; 9 bases align to TRBD1. This CDR3 comprises 16 residues. Germline V lookup: CDR1 LGHDT, CDR2 YNNKEL (reference sequence). V trimming: 3 bases; J trimming: 4 bases; junction bases outside the gene matches: 9. This CDR3 reads CASSHASTGGRETQYF. The CDR3 DNA sequence: TGTGCCAGCAGCCATGCTTCAACAGGGGGCCGAGAGACCCAGTACTTC.

The genes are TRBV19 and TRBJ1-2; 8 positions match TRBD1. Germline trimming cut 4 bases from V and 5 bases from J; bases unmatched to any gene: 12. Germline-derived CDR1 and CDR2 are LNHDA and SQIVND (reference sequence). The CDR3 consists of 16 residues. The CDR3 spells CASSTSQGAFWYGYTF. In nucleotides, the CDR3 is TGTGCCAGTAGTACCTCGCAGGGGGCGTTCTGGTATGGCTACACCTTC.

This clone was counted once. The chain joins TRBV30 to TRBJ2-7, with 9 bases identical to TRBD2. The germline gives CDR1 GTSNPN, CDR2 SVGIG (reference sequence). This CDR3 contains 12 residues. The J segment lost 2 bases and the V segment lost 6 bases, leaving 2 bases of the junction unmatched. CDR3 DNA: TGTGCCTGTAGCGGGGGAACCTACGAGCAGTACTTC. Protein sequence: CACSGGTYEQYF.

The V call is TRBV7-8, the J call TRBJ2-2; D remains unclear. The germline V gene encodes CDR1 SGHVS and CDR2 FQNEAQ. The CDR3 consists of 15 residues. The germline V and J ends were trimmed by 5 bases and 0 bases, with 10 bases remaining between them. For the CDR3, the DNA is TGTGCCAGCAGCCAAACAGCCGCGAACACCGGGGAGCTGTTTTTT. This gives the protein CASSQTAANTGELFF. The full variable domain, in which reference TRBV7-8 and TRBJ2-2 provide the parts outside the CDR3, is GAGVSQSPRYKVAKRGQDVALRCDPISGHVSLFWYQQALGQGPEFLTYFQNEAQLDKSGLPSDRFFAERPEGSVSTLKIQRTQQEDSAVYLCASSQTAANTGELFFGEGSRLTVL.

The chain combines TRBV6-4 with TRBJ2-2; D may be TRBD1 (5 bases). Germline V lookup: CDR1 MRHNA, CDR2 SNTAGT. Trimming took 3 bases from V and 3 from J, leaving 8 bases between them. CDR3 length equals 14 residues. CDR3 DNA sequence: TGTGCCAGCAGTGAAGAAGGGGACACCGGGGAGCTGTTTTTT. This codes for CASSEEGDTGELFF.

CDR3 amino acids: CASSEGLDLSLYEQYF. The DNA of the CDR3 is TGTGCCAGCAGTGAGGGACTAGATCTGTCCCTGTACGAGCAGTACTTC. The chain has TRBV2 and TRBJ2-7; 8 bases are a match to TRBD2. Trimming cost V 3 bases and J 4 bases; bases outside gene matches: 11. Germline V gene data show CDR1 as SNHLY and CDR2 as FYNNEI. The CDR3 extends over 16 amino acids. The complete variable domain, with remaining parts taken from reference TRBV2 and TRBJ2-7, reads EPEVTQTPSHQVTQMGQEVILRCVPISNHLYFYWYRQILGQKVEFLVSFYNNEISEKSEIFDDQFSVERPDGSNFTLKIRSTKLEDSAMYFCASSEGLDLSLYEQYFGPGTRLTVT.

The V and J genes are TRBV4-1 and TRBJ2-5; D uncertain. The CDR3 contains 13 residues. Trimming left V 3 bases short and J 1 base short, with 6 bases between. CDR1 is MGHRA, CDR2 YSYEKL, per germline. In nucleotides, the CDR3 is TGCGCCAGCAGCCAGAGGTTCCAAGAGACCCAGTACTTC. Amino acids: CASSQRFQETQYF.

The chain recombines TRBV30 with TRBJ2-7; TRBD1 might be the D (7 bases). With 3 bases removed from V and 2 bases from J, the gap between germline ends came to 20 bases. CDR1 is GTSNPN and CDR2 is SVGIG in the germline V gene (reference sequence). The CDR3 loop spans 16 amino acids. The CDR3 spells CAWSGRLTGDPYEQYF. CDR3 DNA sequence: TGTGCCTGGAGCGGGAGACTTACAGGGGATCCCTACGAGCAGTACTTC.

This chain joins TRBV7-3 and TRBJ2-2; perhaps TRBD2 as D (6 bases). V lost 1 base and J 6 bases, leaving 9 bases between the germline ends. Per the germline V gene, CDR1 is SGHTA and CDR2 is FQGTGA. The CDR3 sequence is 14 residues long. This CDR3 is CASSLSGLPGELFF. The CDR3 region has the DNA TGTGCCAGCAGCTTAAGTGGACTACCCGGGGAGCTGTTTTTT.

The chain has TRBV11-3 and TRBJ1-1; D remains ambiguous. CDR3 length: 13 amino acids. The V end lost 3 bases, the J end lost 4 bases, and 9 bases lay between the germline ends. From germline, CDR1 is SGHNT and CDR2 YENEEA. The chain's CDR3 is CASSFGEGTEAFF. The CDR3 DNA is TGTGCCAGCAGCTTTGGGGAGGGCACTGAAGCTTTCTTT.

The chain couples TRBV4-1 to TRBJ2-7; possible D gene TRBD2, 6 bases. The CDR3 runs to 14 residues. V lost 1 base, J lost 2 bases, and 9 bases lay in between. The germline V gene has CDR1 MGHRA and CDR2 YSYEKL. CDR3 bases: TGCGCCAGCAGCCAAGTACGGAGGGCCTACGAGCAGTACTTC. Protein product: CASSQVRRAYEQYF.

This chain connects TRBV3-1 (or the pseudogene TRBV3-2) to TRBJ2-2; D might be TRBD2 (6 bases). The CDR3 consists of 16 residues. The V gene's germline CDR1 is LGHDT and CDR2 YNNKEL (reference sequence). Trimming took 4 bases from V and 6 from J, leaving 18 bases between them. CDR3 in amino acids: CASSPRLDPSAGELFF. Written as DNA, the CDR3 is TGTGCCAGCAGCCCCCGACTAGACCCCTCGGCCGGGGAGCTGTTTTTT.

J is TRBJ2-7 and V is TRBV9; perhaps TRBD2 as D (7 bases). Germline V gene data show CDR1 as SGDLS and CDR2 as YYNGEE. Deletions cut 0 bases from V and 3 bases from J, with 13 bases between. The CDR3 is 15 amino acids. The CDR3 DNA reads as TGTGCCAGCAGCGTAGGGCTAGCGGACAGCTACGAGCAGTACTTC. This encodes CASSVGLADSYEQYF.

The chain carries TRBV5-6 and TRBJ2-2, with a weak D call TRBD2 (5 bases). Between the trimmed V and J ends, which lost 5 bases and 7 bases, there was a span of 24 bases. The germline gives CDR1 SGHDT, CDR2 YYEEEE. This CDR3 spans 17 amino acids. CDR3 amino acids: CASRSPEGRSANGELFF. For the CDR3, the DNA is TGTGCCAGCAGATCTCCCGAGGGCAGATCAGCCAACGGGGAGCTGTTTTTT. The full variable domain, with the rest looked up from reference TRBV5-6 and TRBJ2-2, is DAGVTQSPTHLIKTRGQQVTLRCSPKSGHDTVSWYQQALGQGPQFIFQYYEEEERQRGNFPDRFSGHQFPNYSSELNVNALLLGDSALYLCASRSPEGRSANGELFFGEGSRLTVL.

This chain links TRBV7-3 with TRBJ2-1; 7 nucleotides line up with TRBD2. This CDR3 spans 14 amino acids. After removal of 2 bases from V and 3 bases from J, the junction contained 1 base not matched to a gene. Germline V gives CDR1 SGHTA, CDR2 FQGTGA. The CDR3, as DNA: TGTGCCAGCAGCTTAGGGGGGGTCTACAATGAGCAGTTCTTC. It encodes CASSLGGVYNEQFF.

J is TRBJ2-7 and V is TRBV27; TRBD1 might be the D (7 bases). CDR1 and CDR2 (germline): MNHEY, SMNVEV (reference sequence). The V end was cut by 2 bases, the J end by 2 bases, with 13 bases between. The CDR3 has 15 residues. This chain's CDR3 is CASSLTRDRPYEQYF. The CDR3 nucleotides read TGTGCCAGCAGTTTAACGCGGGACAGACCCTACGAGCAGTACTTC.

This clone was seen once. V usage is TRBV5-1 and J usage is TRBJ2-7; tentatively, D is TRBD1 (5 bases). The length of the CDR3 is 11 residues. V lost 1 base, J lost 6 bases, and 5 bases lay in between. Germline V CDR1 and CDR2: SGHRS, YFSETQ. Here the CDR3 DNA reads TGCGCCAGCAGCTTGAGGGGCGAGCAGTACTTC. It is translated as CASSLRGEQYF.